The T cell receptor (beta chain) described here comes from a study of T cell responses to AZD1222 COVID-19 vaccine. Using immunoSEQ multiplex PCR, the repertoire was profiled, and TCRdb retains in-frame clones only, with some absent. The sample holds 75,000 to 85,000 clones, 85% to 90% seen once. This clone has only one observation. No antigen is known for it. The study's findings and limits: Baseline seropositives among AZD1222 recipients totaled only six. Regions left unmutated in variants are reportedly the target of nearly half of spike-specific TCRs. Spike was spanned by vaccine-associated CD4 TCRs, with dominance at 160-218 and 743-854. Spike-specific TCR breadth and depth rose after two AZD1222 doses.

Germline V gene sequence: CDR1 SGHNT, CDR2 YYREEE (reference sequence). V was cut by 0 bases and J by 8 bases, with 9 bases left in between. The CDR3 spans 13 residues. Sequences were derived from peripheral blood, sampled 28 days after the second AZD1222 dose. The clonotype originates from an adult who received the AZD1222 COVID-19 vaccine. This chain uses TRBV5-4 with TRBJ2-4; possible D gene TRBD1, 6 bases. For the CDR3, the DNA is TGTGCCAGCAGCTTGGACAGGGTGGACATTCAGTACTTC. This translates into CASSLDRVDIQYF. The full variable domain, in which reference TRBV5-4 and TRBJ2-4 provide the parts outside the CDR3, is ETGVTQSPTHLIKTRGQQVTLRCSSQSGHNTVSWYQQALGQGPQFIFQYYREEENGRGNFPPRFSGLQFPNYSSELNVNALELDDSALYLCASSLDRVDIQYFGAGTRLSVL.